A single sample gave rise to the 10 T cell receptor beta chains below, sequenced in a study of cytomegalovirus exposure and HLA in healthy donors. Use of 60 Vbeta and 13 Jbeta primers characterized the PCR. Sequencing was performed with immunoSEQ multiplex PCR; in TCRdb, only in-frame clones are kept and a portion is missing. Of about 140,000 clones listed, roughly 74% are singletons. The sequenced sample was PBMCs. Receptors originate from a man aged 40-55 years in good health and CMV-seronegative.

The chain's CDR3 is CASSVDPRGGEQYF. The CDR3 nucleotides read TGTGCCAGCAGCGTAGACCCCCGCGGGGGGGAGCAGTACTTC. The chain combines TRBV9 with TRBJ2-7, with TRBD2 matching over 8 bases. V shed 0 bases, J shed 7 bases, and the junction held 6 bases outside the gene matches. This CDR3 spans 14 amino acids. CDR1 is SGDLS and CDR2 is YYNGEE in the germline V gene.

This clone was picked up a small number of times. This chain joins TRBV2 and TRBJ1-1; 12 positions agree with TRBD1. Per germline, CDR1 SNHLY and CDR2 FYNNEI. The V and J ends lost 4 bases and 7 bases, in that order; junction bases with no gene match: 7. The CDR3 runs to 15 residues. CDR3: CASSGRGTGGGEAFF. CDR3 DNA: TGTGCCAGCAGTGGAAGGGGGACAGGGGGCGGTGAAGCTTTCTTT.

The chain employs TRBV6-1 and TRBJ1-1; 9 bases match TRBD1. The trim removed 4 bases at V and 4 bases at J, leaving 4 bases unmatched. The CDR3 has 14 residues. CDR1 is MNHNS, CDR2 SASEGT, per germline. Here the CDR3 reads CASSVDRGGTEAFF. The CDR3, as DNA: TGTGCCAGCAGTGTTGACAGGGGGGGCACTGAAGCTTTCTTT.

The chain is built from TRBV7-9 and TRBJ2-5; TRBD2 is a possible D gene (6 bases). V was shortened by 1 base and J by 4 bases, with 10 bases between the two germline ends. The CDR3 extends over 14 amino acids. CDR1 and CDR2 (germline): SEHNR, FQNEAQ (reference sequence). As DNA, the CDR3 is TGTGCCAGCAGCTTAGGGGGGGTCCCAGAGACCCAGTACTTC. This sequence encodes CASSLGGVPETQYF.

The chain employs TRBV7-9 and TRBJ1-3, with D tentatively TRBD1 (6 bases). V was clipped by 2 bases and J by 0 bases, with 8 bases between them. Germline values: CDR1 SEHNR, CDR2 FQNEAQ (reference sequence). The length of the CDR3 is 15 residues. This CDR3 is CASSLQGFSGNTIYF. CDR3 in DNA: TGTGCCAGCAGCTTACAGGGGTTCTCTGGAAACACCATATATTTT.

V and J are TRBV6-1 and TRBJ2-3; 7 bases match TRBD2. Trimming at V came to 1 base and at J to 3 bases, leaving 10 bases not matched to a gene. CDR1 is MNHNS, CDR2 SASEGT, per germline. CDR3 size: 17 residues. CDR3 residues: CASSEVSGGGRTDTQYF. CDR3 in DNA: TGTGCCAGCAGTGAAGTGTCGGGCGGGGGTAGGACAGATACGCAGTATTTT.

This rearrangement joins TRBV5-4 to TRBJ1-2; 8 bases are a match to TRBD1. With 4 bases clipped from V and 7 bases from J, the junction kept 3 bases outside the gene matches. The germline gives CDR1 SGHNT, CDR2 YYREEE (reference sequence). This CDR3 region has 12 residues. CDR3: CASSITGGGYTF. CDR3 sequence (DNA): TGTGCCAGCAGCATAACAGGGGGTGGCTACACCTTC.

The chain combines TRBV6-5 with TRBJ2-7; D unresolved. This CDR3 comprises 15 residues. V was shortened by 6 bases and J by 1 base, with 16 bases between the two germline ends. Germline loops: CDR1 MNHEY, CDR2 SVGAGI. In DNA, the CDR3 is TGTGCCAGCAGCTGGGCAGTCAGACCTTCCTACGAGCAGTACTTC. It yields the protein CASSWAVRPSYEQYF.

This chain joins TRBV5-4 and TRBJ2-5, with TRBD2 matching 11 bases. The trim removed 5 bases at V and 4 bases at J, leaving 4 bases unmatched. The CDR3 consists of 14 residues. The germline gives CDR1 SGHNT, CDR2 YYREEE (reference sequence). In nucleotides, the CDR3 is TGTGCCAGCAGACAAACTAGCGGGGGAGAGACCCAGTACTTC. Its translation is CASRQTSGGETQYF.

J is TRBJ2-3 and V is TRBV7-2; 7 nucleotides match TRBD2. The CDR3 has 15 amino acids. In germline, CDR1 is SGHTA, CDR2 FQGNSA. V lost 4 bases and J lost 4; bases outside the gene matches: 8. In DNA, the CDR3 is TGTGCCAGCAGCTCCTCAGCGGGGAATTCAGATACGCAGTATTTT. Translation gives CASSSSAGNSDTQYF.